Reported below is one TCR beta chain. This entry is derived from a study of blood T cell repertoires in COVID-19. Across the whole study: Acute and convalescent COVID-19 samples came from the United States, Italy and Spain. PBMCs, B-cell-depleted T cells, or T cells provided the cDNA or gDNA that made up the material.

From germline, CDR1 is GTSNPN and CDR2 SVGIG (reference sequence). This CDR3 has 16 residues. The germline V and J ends were trimmed by 6 bases and 3 bases, with 24 bases remaining between them. As handled by the study authors: Amplification from reference gene primers served as the basis for estimated nucleated cell counts. Generated by immunoSEQ multiplex PCR, the TCRdb table keeps only in-frame clones and is missing some. V and J calls plus clone size are reproduced from that table; the DNA served to infer D and trimming. The data show under 200,000 clones, 65% to 90% seen once. This TCR was sampled from a man aged 60 to 69 with acute or convalescent COVID-19. The chain employs TRBV30 and TRBJ2-7; possible D gene TRBD1, 6 bases. The sample taken for sequencing was peripheral blood. The CDR3 loop is CACLTPPGQGNYEQYF. CDR3 coding DNA: TGTGCCTGCCTAACACCACCGGGGCAGGGGAACTACGAGCAGTACTTC.